These 13 T cell receptor beta chains share one sample of origin, sequenced in a study of lymphopenia after photon versus proton radiotherapy. Clones were sequenced by immunoSEQ multiplex PCR, and TCRdb holds only the in-frame ones, with some missing. In the table there are roughly 40,000 clones, around 83% of which are singletons. The sequencing here drew on peripheral blood, taken from a patient treated with proton-based radiotherapy. These receptors were obtained from a woman in her 70s with pancreatic cancer.

The chain's CDR3 is CASRGTADRPQHF. CDR3 in DNA: TGTGCCAGCAGGGGGACTGCTGATCGTCCCCAGCATTTT. This sequence joins TRBV6-1 and TRBJ1-5, with D perhaps matching TRBD1 (5 bases). Germline lookup yields CDR1 MNHNS and CDR2 SASEGT. The CDR3 runs 13 residues. The V end was cut by 6 bases, the J end by 10 bases, with 16 bases between.

The chain carries TRBV29-1 and TRBJ1-1; D gene uncertain. V lost 6 bases, J lost 6 bases, and 17 bases lay in between. Per germline, CDR1 SQVTM and CDR2 ANQGSEA. The CDR3 consists of 13 residues. This chain's CDR3 is CSVARGLGAEAFF. As DNA, the CDR3 is TGCAGCGTGGCCAGAGGTCTGGGCGCTGAAGCTTTCTTT.

The chain has TRBV7-2 and TRBJ2-3, with 12 nucleotides matching TRBD2. Per the germline V gene, CDR1 is SGHTA and CDR2 is FQGNSA. V lost 6 bases to trimming and J lost 5 bases; unmatched junction nucleotides: 3. The CDR3 extends over 14 amino acids. DNA of the CDR3: TGTGCCAGCAGTTGGGGACTAGCGGGAGATACGCAGTATTTT. Translating it yields CASSWGLAGDTQYF.

The rearrangement uses TRBV7-2 and TRBJ1-1, with a possible D match to TRBD1 (5 bases). Germline V gene lookup returns CDR1 SGHTA and CDR2 FQGNSA. CDR3 length: 16 residues. V dropped 3 bases and J dropped 1 base, with 15 bases sitting between them. The CDR3, as DNA: TGTGCCAGCAGCTTTCGGCCGGGGGGACGGAACACTGAAGCTTTCTTT. Its protein is CASSFRPGGRNTEAFF.

V gene TRBV4-3 combines with J gene TRBJ1-1, with D possibly TRBD1 on 5 matching bases. The V and J ends lost 1 base and 9 bases respectively, with 15 bases between them. Germline loops: CDR1 LGHNA, CDR2 YSLEER. This CDR3 comprises 14 residues. The CDR3 protein is CASSQVVHGGKAFF. DNA for the CDR3: TGCGCCAGCAGCCAAGTGGTCCACGGGGGGAAAGCTTTCTTT.

Written as DNA, the CDR3 is TGTGCCAGTAGTACCATGGGGTCTGGGGCCAACGTCCTGACTTTC. Protein: CASSTMGSGANVLTF. This chain connects TRBV19 to TRBJ2-6, with D uncertain. Trimming took 4 bases from V and 1 from J, leaving 8 bases between them. This CDR3 comprises 15 residues. Germline lookup yields CDR1 LNHDA and CDR2 SQIVND (reference sequence).

V is TRBV6-6 and J is TRBJ2-7; 8 bases are a match to TRBD1. Germline V gene lookup returns CDR1 MNHNY and CDR2 SVGAGI (reference sequence). V lost 6 bases to trimming and J lost 3 bases; unmatched junction nucleotides: 13. This CDR3 comprises 16 residues. DNA of the CDR3: TGTGCCAGCAGGGACGTGGGCCAGGGGGCTGTCTACGAGCAGTACTTC. Its protein product is CASRDVGQGAVYEQYF.

V gene TRBV2 combines with J gene TRBJ2-7, with TRBD2 matching over 9 bases. The V and J ends lost 3 bases and 2 bases, in that order; junction bases with no gene match: 2. The CDR3 runs to 14 residues. Per germline, CDR1 SNHLY and CDR2 FYNNEI. The CDR3 coding sequence is TGTGCCAGCAGTGAGCGGGAGGGCCCCTACGAGCAGTACTTC. This gives the protein CASSEREGPYEQYF.

The genes are TRBV4-2 and TRBJ2-5; 8 bases align to TRBD2. Germline trimming cut 1 base from V and 5 bases from J; bases unmatched to any gene: 18. Germline V gene lookup returns CDR1 LGHNA and CDR2 YNFKEQ. The CDR3 loop spans 19 amino acids. Here the CDR3 reads CASSQARSGAGAGMETQYF. The CDR3 DNA is TGTGCCAGCAGCCAAGCGCGCTCAGGAGCGGGAGCGGGGATGGAGACCCAGTACTTC.

The chain carries TRBV7-2 and TRBJ1-2; tentative D call: TRBD1 (5 bases). Trimming took 2 bases from V and 4 from J, leaving 17 bases between them. The CDR3 is made up of 16 amino acids. Germline CDR1 reads SGHTA; CDR2 reads FQGNSA. The CDR3 bases are TGTGCCAGCAGCTTAACCTGGGACGGAGTGGTCTATGGCTACACCTTC. It yields the protein CASSLTWDGVVYGYTF.

This clone was observed a handful of times. This sequence joins TRBV2 and TRBJ1-1; 7 bases fit TRBD1. This CDR3 has 14 amino acids. With V trimmed by 7 bases and J by 0 bases, 5 bases remained unmatched. Germline V gives CDR1 SNHLY, CDR2 FYNNEI. CDR3 region: CASTRQGLNTEAFF. The CDR3, as DNA: TGTGCCAGCACCAGACAGGGCCTGAACACTGAAGCTTTCTTT.

V and J are TRBV6-5 and TRBJ1-6, with no clear D. With 0 bases removed from V and 8 bases from J, the gap between germline ends came to 11 bases. From germline, CDR1 is MNHEY and CDR2 SVGAGI. This CDR3 region has 15 residues. CDR3 protein: CASSYSISGDSPLHF. The CDR3 coding sequence is TGTGCCAGCAGTTACTCGATCTCGGGAGATTCACCCCTCCACTTT.

The chain recombines TRBV7-2 with TRBJ1-3, with D uncertain. Between the trimmed V and J ends, which lost 5 bases and 0 bases, there was a span of 11 bases. This CDR3 spans 15 amino acids. Germline V gene data show CDR1 as SGHTA and CDR2 as FQGNSA. CDR3 residues: CASSPTGYSGNTIYF. The DNA of the CDR3 is TGTGCCAGCAGCCCCACCGGGTACTCTGGAAACACCATATATTTT. Full variable domain (missing parts from reference TRBV7-2 and TRBJ1-3): GAGVSQSPSNKVTEKGKDVELRCDPISGHTALYWYRQSLGQGLEFLIYFQGNSAPDKSGLPSDRFSAERTGGSVSTLTIQRTQQEDSAVYLCASSPTGYSGNTIYFGEGSWLTVV.